This TCR beta chain was sequenced in a study of blood T cell repertoires in COVID-19. In the original processing: Nucleated cell number was recorded as an estimate derived from reference gene primer amplification. Clones were sequenced by immunoSEQ multiplex PCR, and TCRdb holds only the in-frame ones, with some missing. The V and J calls and clone size come from that table; D and trimming were worked out from the DNA. The data contain roughly 290,000 clones, around nine tenths of them singletons. Assignments of participants to cohorts depended upon their own reported clinical history. Recovered status in Cohort 3 required two negative PCRs, clearance, or symptom resolution. V dropped 3 bases and J dropped 6 bases, with 12 bases sitting between them. The length of the CDR3 is 14 residues. From germline, CDR1 is LGHDT and CDR2 YNNKEL (reference sequence).

The chain combines TRBV3-1 (or the pseudogene TRBV3-2) with TRBJ2-1, with a weak D call TRBD2 (6 bases). Sequences were obtained from PBMCs or T cells enriched from blood (not recorded which). The source is a woman between 35 and 50 years old who had recovered from COVID-19. CDR3 amino acids: CASSHPGLTNEQFF. CDR3 bases: TGTGCCAGCAGCCATCCGGGACTGACCAATGAGCAGTTCTTC.